This is a list of T cell receptor beta chains from one sample in a study of cytotoxic CD8 clonotypes in ibrutinib-treated CLL. Clones were sequenced by immunoSEQ multiplex PCR, and TCRdb holds only the in-frame ones, with some missing. The data hold 150,000 to 200,000 clones, with about 80% observed a single time. Sequencing used PBMCs, obtained after 12 months of ibrutinib treatment. The receptors here all came from a human donor with chronic lymphocytic leukemia. CDR3s include the opening cysteine and the closing phenylalanine or tryptophan. The D gene is left open where the match is weak. The size entry is marked missing in some rows and otherwise reads once, few, many or a size class.

v_gene: TRBV2
d_gene: NA
abundance: NA
j_gene: TRBJ2-7
CDR3nt: TGTGCCAGCAGTGAAACAGCCACCTACGAGCAGTACTTC
CDR3aa: CASSETATYEQYF

v_gene: TRBV5-4
d_gene: NA
abundance: NA
j_gene: TRBJ2-3
CDR3nt: TGTGCCAGCAGCTTGTACGGTAGCACAGATACGCAGTATTTT
CDR3aa: CASSLYGSTDTQYF

v_gene: TRBV30
d_gene: TRBD1
abundance: many
j_gene: TRBJ1-2
CDR3nt: TGTGCCTGGGCGGAGCTCGGACAGGGGGCTAGCTACACCTTC
CDR3aa: CAWAELGQGASYTF

v_gene: TRBV7-9
d_gene: TRBD2
abundance: NA
j_gene: TRBJ2-3
CDR3nt: TGTGCCAGCAGCCCCTGGGGGGGGGAAGACACAGATACGCAGTATTTT
CDR3aa: CASSPWGGEDTDTQYF

v_gene: TRBV7-2
d_gene: TRBD1
abundance: NA
j_gene: TRBJ1-5
CDR3nt: TGTGCCAGCAGCAAGTCAGGGGGAGGCTATAGCAATCAGCCCCAGCATTTT
CDR3aa: CASSKSGGGYSNQPQHF

v_gene: TRBV6-6
d_gene: NA
abundance: NA
j_gene: TRBJ1-1
CDR3nt: TGTGCCAGCCTGGTGAACACTGAAGCTTTCTTT
CDR3aa: CASLVNTEAFF

v_gene: TRBV5-7
d_gene: NA
abundance: NA
j_gene: TRBJ2-7
CDR3nt: TGTGCCAGCAGCTTGTGTCTGCGGGGCGTTAGGGCCTACGAGCAGTACTTC
CDR3aa: CASSLCLRGVRAYEQYF

v_gene: TRBV9
d_gene: NA
abundance: NA
j_gene: TRBJ2-1
CDR3nt: TGTGCCAGCAGCTACGACAGGTACAATGAGCAGTTCTTC
CDR3aa: CASSYDRYNEQFF

v_gene: TRBV5-5
d_gene: TRBD1
abundance: NA
j_gene: TRBJ1-2
CDR3nt: TGTGCCAGCAGCCGATCTCGGGACAGGGTGTCAACAGGGTATGGCTACACCTTC
CDR3aa: CASSRSRDRVSTGYGYTF

v_gene: TRBV11-2
d_gene: TRBD1
abundance: NA
j_gene: TRBJ2-7
CDR3nt: TGTGCCAGCAGCTTCGGGACAGGGGAGGGCTACGAGCAGTACTTC
CDR3aa: CASSFGTGEGYEQYF

v_gene: TRBV29-1
d_gene: TRBD1
abundance: NA
j_gene: TRBJ1-4
CDR3nt: TGCAGCGCCACAGGGGGGGTCCATCGTGAAAAACTGTTTTTT
CDR3aa: CSATGGVHREKLFF

v_gene: TRBV7-9
d_gene: TRBD2
abundance: NA
j_gene: TRBJ2-1
CDR3nt: TGTGCCAGCGGATCCGGGACTAGCGGGGGTGATGAGCAGTTCTTC
CDR3aa: CASGSGTSGGDEQFF

v_gene: TRBV30
d_gene: NA
abundance: NA
j_gene: TRBJ2-3
CDR3nt: TGTGCCTGGAGTTTGGGGGGGCCAGATACGCAGTATTTT
CDR3aa: CAWSLGGPDTQYF

v_gene: TRBV30
d_gene: NA
abundance: NA
j_gene: TRBJ1-2
CDR3nt: TGTGCCTGGATGACCGGCGCCAGACCGGGCTACACCTTC
CDR3aa: CAWMTGARPGYTF

v_gene: TRBV14
d_gene: NA
abundance: NA
j_gene: TRBJ2-5
CDR3nt: TGTGCCAGCAGCCAAGTCAGGGGCCCGCAAGAGACCCAGTACTTC
CDR3aa: CASSQVRGPQETQYF

v_gene: TRBV27
d_gene: NA
abundance: NA
j_gene: TRBJ1-4
CDR3nt: TGTGCCAGCAGTTTAGGGTCCGGTAAACTGTTTTTT
CDR3aa: CASSLGSGKLFF

v_gene: TRBV28
d_gene: TRBD1
abundance: NA
j_gene: TRBJ1-1
CDR3nt: TGTGCCAGCAGTGACGACAGGGTAGAAGCTTTCTTT
CDR3aa: CASSDDRVEAFF

v_gene: TRBV6-5
d_gene: NA
abundance: NA
j_gene: TRBJ2-7
CDR3nt: TGTGCCAGCAGTTACTCAAGGGACGATCCCCCCTACGAGCAGTACTTC
CDR3aa: CASSYSRDDPPYEQYF

v_gene: TRBV6-4
d_gene: TRBD2
abundance: NA
j_gene: TRBJ2-4
CDR3nt: TGTGCCAGCAGTGACTCGACTAGCGGGGGTATAGCCAAAAACATTCAGTACTTC
CDR3aa: CASSDSTSGGIAKNIQYF

v_gene: TRBV2
d_gene: TRBD1
abundance: NA
j_gene: TRBJ1-5
CDR3nt: TGTGCCAGCAGCAGGGGGCATCTAGGTTATAGCAATCAGCCCCAGCATTTT
CDR3aa: CASSRGHLGYSNQPQHF

v_gene: TRBV2
d_gene: NA
abundance: NA
j_gene: TRBJ1-2
CDR3nt: TGTGCCAGCAGTGAATCGGGGAAACGCGGCTATGGCTACACCTTC
CDR3aa: CASSESGKRGYGYTF

v_gene: TRBV27
d_gene: TRBD2
abundance: NA
j_gene: TRBJ2-5
CDR3nt: TGTGCCAGCAGTCGATGGACTAGCGGGGGGGTCGTGAGGACCCAGTACTTC
CDR3aa: CASSRWTSGGVVRTQYF